The 17 T cell receptor beta chains presented below share a single source sample, sequenced in a study of identifying expanded T cells in peripheral blood. Assay used: immunoSEQ multiplex PCR; TCRdb lists only in-frame clones, some missing. Of 95,000 to 150,000 clones listed, 84% are singletons. The sample taken for sequencing was blood. All receptors come from a person between 18 and 69 years old in good health.

The chain combines TRBV2 with TRBJ1-1; 9 bases match TRBD1. The J segment lost 7 bases and the V segment lost 6 bases, leaving 9 bases of the junction unmatched. Germline V gene sequence: CDR1 SNHLY, CDR2 FYNNEI. The CDR3 totals 14 residues. The CDR3: CASRAGQGFNEAFF. In nucleotides, the CDR3 is TGTGCCAGCAGAGCCGGACAGGGGTTTAATGAAGCTTTCTTT.

The rearrangement links TRBV11-3 to TRBJ1-6; no definite D call. V dropped 0 bases and J dropped 11 bases, with 11 bases sitting between them. This CDR3 contains 14 residues. Germline-derived CDR1 and CDR2 are SGHNT and YENEEA. The CDR3 DNA follows: TGTGCCAGCAGCTTAGAGGTGGGGTACACACCCCTCCACTTT. This gives the protein CASSLEVGYTPLHF.

The V and J genes are TRBV2 and TRBJ2-5; D might be TRBD2 (5 bases). This CDR3 comprises 16 residues. The V gene lost 2 bases and the J gene lost 2 bases, with 15 bases spanning the gap. CDR1 SNHLY and CDR2 FYNNEI come from the germline V gene. The CDR3 loop reads CASSEFRTEIQETQYF. CDR3 nucleotides: TGTGCCAGCAGTGAATTTAGGACTGAAATACAAGAGACCCAGTACTTC.

This sequence joins TRBV29-1 and TRBJ2-7; 9 nucleotides line up with TRBD1. Trimming removed 4 bases from V and 4 bases from J; junction bases left unmatched: 5. The CDR3 has 13 residues. Germline V gene data show CDR1 as SQVTM and CDR2 as ANQGSEA. Written as DNA, the CDR3 is TGCAGCGTTGGGACAGGGGTTTTATACGAGCAGTACTTC. It encodes CSVGTGVLYEQYF.

This clone was seen a single time. The chain couples TRBV2 to TRBJ2-3; D assignment may be TRBD1 or TRBD2 (5 bases each). The CDR3 length is 14 residues. Trimming left V 4 bases short and J 2 bases short, with 10 bases between. Per the germline V gene, CDR1 is SNHLY and CDR2 is FYNNEI. The CDR3 sequence is CASSVGVTTDTQYF. The CDR3 coding sequence is TGTGCCAGCAGTGTGGGGGTCACCACAGATACGCAGTATTTT.

The rearrangement uses TRBV23-1 and TRBJ1-4; D remains ambiguous. TRBV23-1 is treated as an ORF (open reading frame) with a function not yet certain. Trimming pared 9 bases from V and 8 bases from J, leaving 22 bases between. The CDR3 is 15 amino acids. As DNA, the CDR3 is TGCGCCAGTGGTCGGGGTGGAGCTAATAGGGAAAAACTGTTTTTT. It specifies CASGRGGANREKLFF.

This clone was counted once. The genes are TRBV7-8 and TRBJ1-3; D unclear. Per germline, CDR1 SGHVS and CDR2 FQNEAQ. V lost 1 base to trimming and J lost 7 bases, with 8 bases between them. CDR3 length: 13 amino acids. The CDR3 DNA reads TGTGCCAGCAGCTTAGGGGGTGGCAACACCATATATTTT. This gives the protein CASSLGGGNTIYF.

The V call is TRBV4-1, the J call TRBJ1-3; D is unclear. The CDR3 has 14 amino acids. With 0 bases removed from V and 7 bases from J, the gap between germline ends came to 10 bases. Germline V CDR1 and CDR2: MGHRA, YSYEKL. CDR3 bases: TGCGCCAGCAGCCAAGACGCTGTTCTGAACACCATATATTTT. Protein: CASSQDAVLNTIYF.

This chain joins TRBV7-3 and TRBJ1-3; D not resolved. The CDR3 runs 14 residues. Germline values: CDR1 SGHTA, CDR2 FQGTGA. Trimming cost V 6 bases and J 4 bases, with 13 bases left between them. Here the CDR3 reads CASRSGSGGNTIYF. The CDR3 bases are TGTGCCAGCAGGTCGGGGTCGGGAGGAAACACCATATATTTT.

This chain uses TRBV7-6 with TRBJ1-1; possible D gene TRBD1, 6 bases. CDR3 length equals 15 residues. The ends were cut back, 5 bases at V and 1 base at J, with 14 bases in the middle. The germline gives CDR1 SGHVS, CDR2 FNYEAQ. The CDR3 coding sequence is TGTGCCAGCAGCCTACATACAGGGACGAACACTGAAGCTTTCTTT. It is translated as CASSLHTGTNTEAFF. The full variable domain, in which reference TRBV7-6 and TRBJ1-1 provide the parts outside the CDR3, is GAGVSQSPRYKVTKRGQDVALRCDPISGHVSLYWYRQALGQGPEFLTYFNYEAQQDKSGLPNDRFSAERPEGSISTLTIQRTEQRDSAMYRCASSLHTGTNTEAFFGQGTRLTVV.

The chain recombines TRBV7-8 with TRBJ2-5, with a tentative D call TRBD2 (7 bases). The CDR3 extends over 17 amino acids. V lost 1 base and J lost 1, with 16 bases in between. Germline loops: CDR1 SGHVS, CDR2 FQNEAQ. The CDR3 DNA sequence: TGTGCCAGCAGCTTAGTTTTGGCGGGGGCAACCCAAGAGACCCAGTACTTC. It codes for CASSLVLAGATQETQYF.

As regards this clone: It may be a read error: a sequence one base away is much more abundant. The chain is built from TRBV19 and TRBJ1-1; no reliable D call. This CDR3 is built from 13 residues. Trimming took 5 bases from V and 0 from J, leaving 7 bases between them. The germline CDR1 and CDR2 sequences are LNHDA and SQIVND (reference sequence). The CDR3 region has the DNA TGTGCCAGTAGTTCGACCCTGAACACTGAAGCTTTCTTT. Protein sequence: CASSSTLNTEAFF.

The chain is built from TRBV27 and TRBJ2-5; 7 bases are a match to TRBD1. Germline values: CDR1 MNHEY, CDR2 SMNVEV (reference sequence). V lost 4 bases and J lost 9; bases outside the gene matches: 5. The CDR3 loop spans 12 amino acids. CDR3 in amino acids: CASSSLQGAQYF. The CDR3 DNA reads TGTGCCAGCAGTTCCCTCCAGGGGGCCCAGTACTTC.

This chain connects TRBV9 to TRBJ2-3; D remains ambiguous. The ends were cut back, 0 bases at V and 8 bases at J, with 10 bases in the middle. Germline V gene sequence: CDR1 SGDLS, CDR2 YYNGEE. The CDR3 spans 13 residues. CDR3 sequence: CASSVEFSGTQYF. The CDR3 DNA reads as TGTGCCAGCAGCGTAGAATTTTCGGGTACGCAGTATTTT.

The chain employs TRBV6-6 and TRBJ1-2; D gene uncertain. This CDR3 contains 15 residues. Deletions cut 5 bases from V and 3 bases from J, with 16 bases between. Germline CDR1 and CDR2: MNHNY and SVGAGI (reference sequence). DNA of the CDR3: TGTGCCAGCAGTCCCCCGTCGGAAACTCACTATGGCTACACCTTC. It translates to CASSPPSETHYGYTF.

This clone was detected a few times. CDR3 loop: CASGGPGNSPLHF. For the CDR3, the DNA is TGTGCCTCAGGGGGTCCTGGGAATTCACCCCTCCACTTT. V usage is TRBV6-6 and J usage is TRBJ1-6, with 7 bases identical to TRBD1. Losses at the gene ends were 11 bases for V and 7 bases for J; bases not matched to a gene: 8. The CDR3 length is 13 residues. Germline CDR1 is MNHNY and CDR2 is SVGAGI (reference sequence).

This chain uses TRBV6-5 with TRBJ2-5; no clear D. The CDR3 has 15 amino acids. The germline V gene encodes CDR1 MNHEY and CDR2 SVGAGI. V was trimmed by 6 bases and J by 4 bases, leaving 18 bases between them. The CDR3 region is CASRPLRTRRETQYF. CDR3 nucleotide sequence: TGTGCCAGCAGACCCCTCAGGACCCGTAGAGAGACCCAGTACTTC.